The rows below give T cell receptor beta chains drawn from one sample of a study of T cell responses to AZD1222 COVID-19 vaccine. Using immunoSEQ multiplex PCR, the repertoire was profiled, and TCRdb retains in-frame clones only, with some absent. The repertoire has 85,000 to 130,000 clones, around 90% of them found once; the top ten carry about 5.4%. The sequencing used peripheral blood, collected on day 0 of AZD1222 vaccination. The receptors originated from an adult in good health. Each CDR3 is given with its conserved first and last residue. The order of the fields is D gene, J gene, V gene, clone size, CDR3 protein, CDR3 DNA. D genes are given only for firm matches. Not all rows give a size; the values are once, few, many and, for expanded clones, a class.

TRBD1 | TRBJ1-2 | TRBV2 | - | CASSRDREDYGYTF | TGTGCCAGCAGTAGGGACAGGGAGGACTATGGCTACACCTTC
- | TRBJ2-6 | TRBV2 | - | CASSARRQPGANVLTF | TGTGCCAGCAGTGCAAGGCGACAGCCTGGGGCCAACGTCCTGACTTTC
- | TRBJ1-5 | TRBV11-2 | - | CASSLTPGPQHF | TGTGCCAGCAGCTTAACCCCCGGGCCCCAGCATTTT
TRBD1 | TRBJ1-4 | TRBV12-5 | few | CASGATGGNEKLFF | TGTGCTAGTGGTGCTACAGGGGGAAATGAAAAACTGTTTTTT
TRBD1 | TRBJ1-5 | TRBV7-8 | - | CASSLRTGAPNQPQHF | TGTGCCAGCAGCTTAAGGACAGGGGCGCCCAATCAGCCCCAGCATTTT
- | TRBJ2-1 | TRBV6-2/TRBV6-3 | - | CASSYPRPAEQFF | TGTGCCAGCAGTTACCCCCGCCCCGCTGAGCAGTTCTTC
- | TRBJ1-2 | TRBV11-2 | - | CASSPQGGSEGYTF | TGTGCCAGCAGCCCCCAGGGAGGTTCGGAGGGCTACACCTTC
- | TRBJ2-7 | TRBV7-3 | - | CASSLNGGSGYEQYF | TGTGCCAGCAGCTTAAACGGCGGGTCTGGTTACGAGCAGTACTTC
- | TRBJ1-6 | TRBV12-3/TRBV12-4 | - | CASSSSYNSPLHF | TGTGCCAGCAGTAGCTCCTATAATTCACCCCTCCACTTT
- | TRBJ1-2 | TRBV5-5 | - | CASSLGQESARKQWYTF | TGTGCCAGCAGCTTGGGACAGGAAAGTGCTCGAAAACAGTGGTACACCTTC
- | TRBJ2-7 | TRBV19 | few | CASSTGKSYEQYF | TGTGCCAGTAGTACCGGCAAGTCCTACGAGCAGTACTTC
- | TRBJ2-7 | TRBV19 | once | CASSIPNNYEQYF | TGTGCCAGTAGTATCCCCAACAACTACGAGCAGTACTTC
TRBD1 | TRBJ1-5 | TRBV4-1 | few | CASSRRTGTGAQPQHF | TGCGCCAGCAGCCGGAGGACCGGGACAGGGGCTCAGCCCCAGCATTTT
- | TRBJ1-5 | TRBV7-2 | - | CASSLVASGYSNQPQHF | TGTGCCAGCAGCTTAGTTGCGTCCGGTTATAGCAATCAGCCCCAGCATTTT
- | TRBJ2-7 | TRBV6-5 | - | CATRSHEQYF | TGTGCCACCCGCTCCCACGAGCAGTACTTC
TRBD1 | TRBJ1-2 | TRBV6-5 | once | CASSYSAGGSKGYTF | TGTGCCAGCAGTTACTCGGCAGGGGGCTCGAAGGGCTACACCTTC